This T cell receptor beta chain comes out of a study of monozygotic twins with inflammatory bowel disease. Study-level points and caveats: The inverse Simpson measure of TCRbeta diversity was lower in IBD patients than in healthy co-twins. Varied immunosuppressive treatments among patients may have increased repertoire variability.

A remark on this clonotype: Its target is not known.

In eight separate reactions per sample, cDNA was generated. Reanalyzing the 5' RACE reads, TCRdb keeps one entry per CDR3 protein, without DNA. This sample's clone table lists more than 350,000 distinct CDR3 sequences. The CDR3 length is 14 residues. Germline V lookup: CDR1 SGHRS, CDR2 YFSETQ. The chain carries TRBV5-1 and TRBJ2-3; with no DNA, the TCRdb D assignment of TRBD1 cannot be verified. The origin of this receptor is a human donor with ulcerative colitis or Crohn's disease, or a healthy co-twin of an affected twin (not recorded which). Material for sequencing was blood. The CDR3 sequence is CASSLRQGTDTQYF.